This is a list of T cell receptor beta chains from one sample in a study of control samples from healthy donors and cancer patients. The data were produced by immunoSEQ multiplex PCR, yet TCRdb's version contains in-frame clones alone and is incomplete. Of over 100,000 clones in the sample, 70% to 90% were seen once. The sequenced sample was blood. The receptor source for this set is a man between 35 and 55 years old in good health. Each CDR3 is given without its conserved first and last residue. The order of the fields is CDR3 protein, J gene, D gene, V gene. The D gene is left open where the match is weak.

CDR3: ASSRSMAGINNEQF
J: TRBJ2-1
D: NA
V: TRBV6-2/TRBV6-3

CDR3: ASSVTGVDGYT
J: TRBJ1-2
D: NA
V: TRBV9

CDR3: ASSFARDYGYT
J: TRBJ1-2
D: NA
V: TRBV12-3/TRBV12-4

CDR3: ASSLGGPGNTIY
J: TRBJ1-3
D: NA
V: TRBV5-6

CDR3: ASSQDRFGGNYGYT
J: TRBJ1-2
D: NA
V: TRBV4-3

CDR3: ASSLGFTGELF
J: TRBJ2-2
D: NA
V: TRBV5-1

CDR3: ASGYGGGKETQY
J: TRBJ2-5
D: TRBD2
V: TRBV12-5

CDR3: ASSYLGNEQF
J: TRBJ2-1
D: NA
V: TRBV6-5

CDR3: ASSVDTGTKWSEQY
J: TRBJ2-7
D: NA
V: TRBV9

CDR3: ASSLWTADTQY
J: TRBJ2-3
D: NA
V: TRBV12-3/TRBV12-4

CDR3: ATSPGGGTENTGELF
J: TRBJ2-2
D: NA
V: TRBV15

CDR3: ASSESTDRGYGYT
J: TRBJ1-2
D: TRBD1
V: TRBV10-1

CDR3: ATSVGYEQY
J: TRBJ2-7
D: NA
V: TRBV24-1

CDR3: ASSAPGSNQPQH
J: TRBJ1-5
D: NA
V: TRBV9

CDR3: ASALNPSGANVLT
J: TRBJ2-6
D: NA
V: TRBV6-5